This T cell receptor beta chain was captured in a study of CXCR3-negative and CXCR3-positive naive CD8 T cells. Preparation of TRB cDNA libraries relied on 5' RACE carrying UMI labels. TCRdb reprocessed the 5' RACE reads and reports one entry per CDR3 protein, with no DNA. The repertoire shows roughly 90,000 distinct CDR3 sequences; the top ten hold over 1.5%. Germline V lookup: CDR1 MNHEY, CDR2 SVGAGI. The CDR3 extends over 14 amino acids. This TCR was recovered from a human donor in good health. Some clones in this sample may be carry-over from other donors' samples. Material: naive CXCR3- CD8+ T cells from blood. Stated subset: CD45RO-CCR7+CD27+CD95- naive CD8+ T cells lacking CXCR3 (TNR3-). The genes are TRBV6-5 and TRBJ2-7; the D call from TCRdb, TRBD1, cannot be confirmed without DNA. The chain's CDR3 is CASSPPGGPDEQYF.